Below are 17 T cell receptor beta chains sequenced from a single sample in a study of blood T cell repertoires in COVID-19. Here immunoSEQ multiplex PCR was the method, and the copy in TCRdb shows in-frame clones only, minus some. The data hold around 250,000 clones, with around nine tenths observed a single time. The specimen sequenced was peripheral blood. The receptors come from a middle-aged man with active or convalescent COVID-19.

Many counts were recorded for this clone. The chain joins TRBV7-4 to TRBJ2-7; 9 nucleotides match TRBD1. V shed 4 bases and J 5 bases; nucleotides not matched to a gene: 9. This CDR3 spans 15 amino acids. Germline CDR1 is SGHVT and CDR2 is SQSDAQ. In DNA form, the CDR3 reads TGTGCCAGCAGCTCCCGGGACAGGGAATTACACGAGCAGTACTTC. It codes for CASSSRDRELHEQYF.

The chain combines TRBV18 with TRBJ1-1; D uncertain. V dropped 1 base and J dropped 4 bases, with 10 bases sitting between them. Germline CDR1 KGHSH, CDR2 LQKENI. The length of the CDR3 is 14 residues. CDR3 protein: CASSPRAEGTEAFF. The CDR3 region has the DNA TGTGCCAGCTCACCACGGGCGGAGGGCACTGAAGCTTTCTTT.

The V gene is TRBV18, the J gene TRBJ2-1; 7 bases fit TRBD2. From germline, CDR1 is KGHSH and CDR2 LQKENI. V gave up 2 bases and J gave up 10 bases; unmatched junction bases: 5. The length of the CDR3 is 13 residues. The CDR3 DNA is TGTGCCAGCTCACCAGGGCTAGCGGACGAGCAGTTCTTC. Translated, it gives CASSPGLADEQFF. The complete variable domain, with remaining parts taken from reference TRBV18 and TRBJ2-1, reads NAGVMQNPRHLVRRRGQEARLRCSPMKGHSHVYWYRQLPEEGLKFMVYLQKENIIDESGMPKERFSAEFPKEGPSILRIQQVVRGDSAAYFCASSPGLADEQFFGPGTRLTVL.

This sequence joins TRBV28 and TRBJ1-5, with 8 bases matching TRBD1. This CDR3 comprises 15 residues. Trimming removed 5 bases from V and 0 bases from J; junction bases left unmatched: 3. Germline values: CDR1 MDHEN, CDR2 SYDVKM. The CDR3, as DNA: TGTGCCAGCAGTCCGGACAGGGATAGCAATCAGCCCCAGCATTTT. Amino acid sequence: CASSPDRDSNQPQHF.

Remarks on this clone: Additional DNA sequences in this sample encode the identical CDR3. The chain recombines TRBV5-4 with TRBJ2-7, with 10 bases that match TRBD2. The CDR3 has 15 residues. V was pared by 5 bases and J by 0 bases, with 5 bases of the junction left unmatched. Germline values: CDR1 SGHNT, CDR2 YYREEE (reference sequence). CDR3 amino acids: CASSPTSGNSYEQYF. Here the CDR3 DNA reads TGTGCCAGCAGTCCTACTAGCGGGAACTCCTACGAGCAGTACTTC.

CDR3 sequence (DNA): TGTGCCAGCAGCCCGCAGGGATATAGCAATCAGCCCCAGCATTTT. Translated, it gives CASSPQGYSNQPQHF. V usage is TRBV7-8 and J usage is TRBJ1-5; TRBD1 might be the D (5 bases). Trimming shortened V by 5 bases and J by 0 bases, and 11 bases separated the two germline ends. The CDR3 length is 15 residues. The germline V gene has CDR1 SGHVS and CDR2 FQNEAQ.

The table lists this clone with a count of one. This CDR3 reads CASSALGQPQHF. DNA for the CDR3: TGTGCCAGCAGTGCACTCGGTCAGCCCCAGCATTTT. The V and J genes are TRBV27 and TRBJ1-5, with no clear D. The CDR3 covers 12 residues. The germline CDR1 and CDR2 sequences are MNHEY and SMNVEV (reference sequence). With 5 bases removed from V and 6 bases from J, the gap between germline ends came to 8 bases.

The rearrangement joins TRBV5-4 to TRBJ2-7; 10 nucleotides agree with TRBD2. V lost 3 bases and J lost 7; bases outside the gene matches: 10. Germline V gene lookup returns CDR1 SGHNT and CDR2 YYREEE (reference sequence). This CDR3 has 15 amino acids. The chain's CDR3 is CASSSPSGGPTEQYF. CDR3 bases: TGTGCCAGCAGCTCGCCTAGCGGGGGACCAACAGAGCAGTACTTC.

This clone showed up just a few times. V and J are TRBV9 and TRBJ1-3; D remains unclear. The V end lost 0 bases, the J end lost 0 bases, and 13 bases lay between the germline ends. Germline V gene sequence: CDR1 SGDLS, CDR2 YYNGEE. This CDR3 contains 17 residues. In nucleotides, the CDR3 is TGTGCCAGCAGCGTAGGAATTTCCGGGAGCTCTGGAAACACCATATATTTT. It is translated as CASSVGISGSSGNTIYF.

This chain connects TRBV5-4 to TRBJ1-4; 9 positions match TRBD1. V shed 4 bases, J shed 6 bases, and the junction held 4 bases outside the gene matches. Looked up from germline, CDR1 is SGHNT and CDR2 is YYREEE (reference sequence). The CDR3 spans 14 residues. The CDR3 reads CASSRDRADEKLFF. The CDR3 DNA reads as TGTGCCAGCAGCCGGGACAGGGCGGATGAAAAACTGTTTTTT.

The rearrangement uses TRBV7-9 and TRBJ2-3; tentatively, D is TRBD1 (6 bases). The V gene lost 5 bases and the J gene lost 1 base, with 16 bases spanning the gap. The CDR3 loop spans 16 amino acids. Germline values: CDR1 SEHNR, CDR2 FQNEAQ (reference sequence). In DNA form, the CDR3 reads TGTGCCAGCAGCATAACAGGGAACTGGGGCACAGATACGCAGTATTTT. Translation gives CASSITGNWGTDTQYF.

The rearrangement joins TRBV3-1 (or the pseudogene TRBV3-2) to TRBJ1-1; D is uncertain. The V gene lost 2 bases and the J gene lost 5 bases, with 12 bases spanning the gap. CDR1 is LGHDT and CDR2 is YNNKEL in the germline V gene (reference sequence). CDR3 length equals 14 residues. This CDR3 reads CASSQKGGGTEAFF. The CDR3 DNA reads TGTGCCAGCAGCCAAAAAGGAGGCGGAACTGAAGCTTTCTTT.

The chain links TRBV6-4 to TRBJ2-7; 11 nucleotides match TRBD2. The junction had 20 bases not matched to a gene; V was cut back by 4 bases and J by 6 bases. CDR1 and CDR2 from the germline V gene are MRHNA and SNTAGT. The CDR3 sequence is 19 residues long. CDR3 coding DNA: TGTGCCAGCAGTGTTCAGAATAGAAGGTATAGCGGGAGGGGTGGCGAGCAGTACTTC. Translation: CASSVQNRRYSGRGGEQYF.

The chain joins TRBV2 to TRBJ2-1; 9 nucleotides line up with TRBD2. CDR1 and CDR2 (germline): SNHLY, FYNNEI. V trimming: 5 bases; J trimming: 7 bases; junction bases outside the gene matches: 9. This CDR3 region has 15 residues. The CDR3 bases are TGTGCCAGCAGTCTTAGCGGGGGCGGTTGGAATGAGCAGTTCTTC. This translates into CASSLSGGGWNEQFF.

The rearrangement uses TRBV2 and TRBJ2-3; possible D gene TRBD2, 6 bases. This CDR3 comprises 16 residues. V lost 4 bases and J 0 bases, leaving 14 bases between the germline ends. CDR1 SNHLY and CDR2 FYNNEI come from the germline V gene. CDR3 nucleotide sequence: TGTGCCAGCAGTGCGACGCGGGGCTCCAGCACAGATACGCAGTATTTT. This sequence encodes CASSATRGSSTDTQYF.

The chain carries TRBV30 and TRBJ2-3, with a weak D call TRBD2 (5 bases). With 0 bases removed from V and 2 bases from J, the gap between germline ends came to 9 bases. This CDR3 is built from 14 residues. Germline CDR1 is GTSNPN and CDR2 is SVGIG (reference sequence). CDR3 DNA sequence: TGTGCCTGGAGTGTACTCGGGATCACAGATACGCAGTATTTT. Translation gives CAWSVLGITDTQYF. The whole variable domain, remainder taken from reference TRBV30 and TRBJ2-3, is SQTIHQWPATLVQPVGSPLSLECTVEGTSNPNLYWYRQAAGRGLQLLFYSVGIGQISSEVPQNLSASRPQDRQFILSSKKLLLSDSGFYLCAWSVLGITDTQYFGPGTRLTVL.

The chain uses TRBV7-8 and TRBJ2-7; 9 nucleotides align to TRBD2. The CDR3 totals 15 residues. With V trimmed by 5 bases and J by 2 bases, 7 bases remained unmatched. Germline V CDR1 and CDR2: SGHVS, FQNEAQ. In DNA form, the CDR3 reads TGTGCCAGCAGCCTACGGCGGGAGGGTACCTACGAGCAGTACTTC. It encodes CASSLRREGTYEQYF.